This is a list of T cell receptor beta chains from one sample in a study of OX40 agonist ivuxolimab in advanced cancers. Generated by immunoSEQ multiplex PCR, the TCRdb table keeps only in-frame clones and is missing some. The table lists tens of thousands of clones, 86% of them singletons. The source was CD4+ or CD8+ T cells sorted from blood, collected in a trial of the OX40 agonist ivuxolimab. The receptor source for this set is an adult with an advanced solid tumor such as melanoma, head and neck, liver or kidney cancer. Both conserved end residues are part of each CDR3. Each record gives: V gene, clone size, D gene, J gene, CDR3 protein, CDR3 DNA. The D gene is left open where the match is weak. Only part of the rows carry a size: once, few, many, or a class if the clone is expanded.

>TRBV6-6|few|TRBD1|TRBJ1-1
CASRPGQGWDTEAFF
TGTGCCAGCAGGCCAGGACAGGGGTGGGACACTGAAGCTTTCTTT
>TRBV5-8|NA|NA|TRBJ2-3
CASKTRGTDTQYF
TGTGCCAGCAAGACTAGAGGGACAGATACGCAGTATTTT
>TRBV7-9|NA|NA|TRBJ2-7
CASSLNQGLSYEQYF
TGTGCCAGCAGCCTAAACCAGGGCCTCTCCTACGAGCAGTACTTC
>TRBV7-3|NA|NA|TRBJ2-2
CASSLKFPGELFF
TGTGCCAGCAGCTTAAAATTCCCCGGGGAGCTGTTTTTT
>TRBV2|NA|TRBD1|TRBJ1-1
CASSEAHRGTEAFF
TGTGCCAGCAGTGAAGCGCACAGGGGGACTGAAGCTTTCTTT
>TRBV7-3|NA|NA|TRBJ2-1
CASSPREAYNEQFF
TGTGCCAGCAGCCCGAGAGAAGCTTACAATGAGCAGTTCTTC
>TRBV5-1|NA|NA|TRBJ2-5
CASSLGTPEETQYF
TGCGCCAGCAGCTTGGGGACCCCTGAAGAGACCCAGTACTTC
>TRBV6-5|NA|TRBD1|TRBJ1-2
CASSLKQGGYGYTF
TGTGCCAGCAGTTTAAAACAGGGGGGTTATGGCTACACCTTC
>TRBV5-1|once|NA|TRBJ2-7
CASRSLGASSYEQYF
TGCGCCAGCAGATCCTTGGGGGCGAGCTCCTACGAGCAGTACTTC
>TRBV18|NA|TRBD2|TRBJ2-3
CASSPLRGRDTDTQYF
TGTGCCAGCTCACCGCTTAGAGGGAGGGACACAGATACGCAGTATTTT
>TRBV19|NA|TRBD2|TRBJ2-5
CASSNRGLAGMGETQYF
TGTGCCAGTAGTAACAGAGGACTAGCGGGAATGGGGGAGACCCAGTACTTC
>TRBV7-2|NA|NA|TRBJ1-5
CASSLDFRQPQHF
TGTGCCAGCAGCTTAGATTTTCGTCAGCCCCAGCATTTT
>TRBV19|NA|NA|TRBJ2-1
CASNPVRENNEQFF
TGTGCCAGTAACCCCGTCAGGGAGAACAATGAGCAGTTCTTC
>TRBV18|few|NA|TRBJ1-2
CASSKVPPDGYTF
TGTGCCAGCTCAAAGGTACCTCCTGATGGCTACACCTTC
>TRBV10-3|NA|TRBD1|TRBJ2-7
CAISETGAHYEQYF
TGTGCCATCAGTGAGACAGGGGCCCACTACGAGCAGTACTTC
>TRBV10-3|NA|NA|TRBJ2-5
CATRGGQHQETQYF
TGTGCCACCAGGGGGGGACAGCACCAAGAGACCCAGTACTTC
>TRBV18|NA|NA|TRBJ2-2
CASSPVGELFF
TGTGCCAGCTCACCAGTCGGCGAGCTGTTTTTT
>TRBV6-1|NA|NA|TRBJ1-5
CASRLGLSNQPQHF
TGTGCCAGCCGATTGGGCCTGAGCAATCAGCCCCAGCATTTT
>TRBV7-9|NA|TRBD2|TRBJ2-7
CASSLAASGSNEQYF
TGTGCCAGCAGCTTAGCGGCTAGCGGGAGCAACGAGCAGTACTTC
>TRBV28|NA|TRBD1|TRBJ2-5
CASSGDSRQETQYF
TGTGCCAGCAGTGGGGACAGCCGACAAGAGACCCAGTACTTC
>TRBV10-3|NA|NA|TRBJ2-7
CAIQGSTYEQYF
TGTGCCATCCAAGGGTCGACCTACGAGCAGTACTTC
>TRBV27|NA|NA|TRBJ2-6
CASSRKLSGANVLTF
TGTGCCAGCAGCAGGAAACTTTCTGGGGCCAACGTCCTGACTTTC
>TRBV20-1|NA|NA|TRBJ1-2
CRRQEDYGYTF
TGCAGACGACAGGAAGACTATGGCTACACCTTC
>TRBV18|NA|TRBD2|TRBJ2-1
CASSPFAGGDNEQFF
TGTGCCAGCTCACCATTCGCGGGAGGGGACAATGAGCAGTTCTTC
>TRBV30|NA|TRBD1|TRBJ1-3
CAWRPGQGNPSGNTIYF
TGTGCCTGGAGGCCGGGACAGGGTAACCCCTCTGGAAACACCATATATTTT
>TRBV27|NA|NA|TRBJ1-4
CASSLSREPNEKLFF
TGTGCCAGCAGTTTATCCAGGGAACCTAATGAAAAACTGTTTTTT
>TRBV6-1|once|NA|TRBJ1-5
CASSEGRGDNQPQHF
TGTGCCAGCAGTGAAGGCAGGGGAGACAATCAGCCCCAGCATTTT
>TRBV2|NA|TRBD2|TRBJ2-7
CASSDREGFYEQYF
TGTGCCAGCAGTGACCGGGAGGGTTTCTACGAGCAGTACTTC
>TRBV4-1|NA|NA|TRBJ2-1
CASSGPYNEQFF
TGCGCCAGCAGCGGGCCTTACAATGAGCAGTTCTTC
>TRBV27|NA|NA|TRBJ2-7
CASSFSRDISYEQYF
TGTGCCAGCAGTTTCTCCCGGGACATCTCCTACGAGCAGTACTTC
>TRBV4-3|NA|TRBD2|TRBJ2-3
CASSQDRGGDTQYF
TGCGCCAGCAGCCAAGATCGGGGGGGGGATACGCAGTATTTT
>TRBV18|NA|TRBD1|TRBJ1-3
CASSPPKQGSGNTIYF
TGTGCCAGCTCACCACCGAAACAGGGGTCTGGAAACACCATATATTTT
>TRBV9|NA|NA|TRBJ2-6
CASSALRDSFSGANVLTF
TGTGCCAGCAGCGCCCTCCGGGACTCTTTCTCTGGGGCCAACGTCCTGACTTTC